The 7 T cell receptor beta chains below come from one sample, sequenced in a study of blood T cell repertoires in COVID-19. The method was immunoSEQ multiplex PCR; TCRdb's version includes in-frame clones alone and lacks a portion of them. This table holds tens of thousands of clones, 70% to 90% found once. Source material: PBMCs or T cells enriched from blood (not recorded which). These receptors were obtained from a woman in her forties or fifties who had recovered from COVID-19.

As to this clone: One end of the junction varies from germline; a read error may be responsible. This sequence joins TRBV2 and TRBJ1-2; D remains unclear. The CDR3 is 14 residues long. The V gene's germline CDR1 is SNHLY and CDR2 FYNNEI. The CDR3 coding sequence is TGTGCTAGCAGTGCGTCCAGTCCGAACTATGGCTACACCTTC. Translating it yields CASSASSPNYGYTF.

A few counts support this clone. The V and J genes are TRBV7-2 and TRBJ2-5, with 10 bases that match TRBD1. Germline-derived CDR1 and CDR2 are SGHTA and FQGNSA. The V and J ends lost 5 bases and 2 bases, in that order; junction bases with no gene match: 2. The CDR3 covers 14 residues. The CDR3 DNA sequence: TGTGCCAGCAGCCCGGACAGGGGGCAAGAGACCCAGTACTTC. As protein: CASSPDRGQETQYF.

V usage is TRBV28 and J usage is TRBJ1-6, with TRBD1 identical over 9 bases. The V gene end was trimmed by 6 bases and the J gene end by 10 bases; junction bases not matched to a gene: 10. The CDR3 covers 15 residues. Germline V gene lookup returns CDR1 MDHEN and CDR2 SYDVKM. CDR3 bases: TGTGCCAGCAGACCCTTGGGACAGGGAGGATCACCCCTCCACTTT. The encoded protein is CASRPLGQGGSPLHF.

The chain recombines TRBV19 with TRBJ2-3; 8 bases are shared with TRBD2. This CDR3 spans 14 amino acids. Germline values: CDR1 LNHDA, CDR2 SQIVND (reference sequence). J was trimmed by 4 bases and V by 8 bases; bases with no gene match: 8. The CDR3 loop reads CASASGSLADTQYF. The CDR3 nucleotides are TGTGCCAGTGCGAGCGGGAGTCTCGCAGATACGCAGTATTTT.

The chain joins TRBV6-5 to TRBJ2-3, with a weak D call TRBD2 (7 bases). CDR1 and CDR2 (germline): MNHEY, SVGAGI. The V end was cut by 2 bases, the J end by 4 bases, with 10 bases between. This CDR3 region has 14 residues. The CDR3 DNA reads TGTGCCAGCAGTTACGGGGGGGCATCAGATACGCAGTATTTT. Translation: CASSYGGASDTQYF.

The chain combines TRBV7-6 with TRBJ2-7; 10 bases are a match to TRBD2. J gave up 3 bases and V 1 base, and 6 bases lay outside the gene matches. The CDR3 consists of 16 residues. CDR1 and CDR2 (germline): SGHVS, FNYEAQ. The CDR3 region is CASSLESSGGIYEQYF. CDR3 nucleotide sequence: TGTGCCAGCAGCTTAGAGTCTAGCGGGGGCATCTACGAGCAGTACTTC.

The chain is built from TRBV6-2 or TRBV6-3 and TRBJ1-5; D perhaps matches TRBD1 (6 bases). Between the trimmed V and J ends, which lost 2 bases and 3 bases, there was a span of 8 bases. The V gene's germline CDR1 is MNHEY and CDR2 SVGEGT. The CDR3 loop spans 14 amino acids. CDR3 nucleotides: TGTGCCAGCAGTTACGGACAGTCCAATCAGCCCCAGCATTTT. Translating it yields CASSYGQSNQPQHF.